Listed here are 31 T cell receptor beta chains from one sample, sequenced in a study of T cell changes during pregnancy in multiple sclerosis. The protocol was immunoSEQ multiplex PCR, while the TCRdb copy is restricted to in-frame clones and leaves out a portion. This table holds tens of thousands of clones, 92% found once. Specimen: CD4+ T cells from peripheral blood mononuclear cells, collected in the third trimester of pregnancy. Receptor source: a female donor with multiple sclerosis, enrolled in a pregnancy study.

The rearrangement links TRBV6-6 to TRBJ1-6; the D gene is possibly TRBD1 (6 bases). The V gene lost 6 bases and the J gene lost 7 bases, with 13 bases spanning the gap. The CDR3 runs 14 residues. The germline CDR1 and CDR2 sequences are MNHNY and SVGAGI (reference sequence). CDR3 sequence: CASRAGQMNSPLHF. The CDR3 nucleotides read TGTGCCAGCAGAGCAGGACAGATGAATTCACCCCTCCACTTT.

V is TRBV10-1 and J is TRBJ1-3, with TRBD1 matching 9 bases. Germline CDR1 is WNHNN and CDR2 is SYGVQD (reference sequence). The CDR3 has 14 amino acids. Trimming took 8 bases from V and 0 from J; bases not matched to a gene: 2. CDR3 sequence: CASEDRGSGNTIYF. CDR3 bases: TGCGCCAGCGAGGACAGGGGCTCTGGAAACACCATATATTTT.

V is TRBV5-1 and J is TRBJ2-1, with a possible D match to TRBD2 (5 bases). Germline assignment: CDR1 SGHRS and CDR2 YFSETQ. Trimming cost V 2 bases and J 2 bases, with 11 bases left between them. The CDR3 is 15 amino acids. The CDR3 DNA follows: TGCGCCAGCAGCTTTGACCATAGCGCCTACAATGAGCAGTTCTTC. It encodes CASSFDHSAYNEQFF.

CDR3 sequence: CASRPDRGRYGYTF. The CDR3 coding sequence is TGTGCCAGCAGACCCGACAGGGGGCGTTATGGCTACACCTTC. This rearrangement joins TRBV6-5 to TRBJ1-2, with 10 bases identical to TRBD1. This CDR3 has 14 residues. V lost 6 bases, J lost 5 bases, and 6 bases stayed unmatched. Germline values: CDR1 MNHEY, CDR2 SVGAGI.

V and J are TRBV9 and TRBJ1-1, with D perhaps matching TRBD1 (5 bases). The CDR3 has 13 residues. V gave up 1 base and J gave up 3 bases, with 7 bases separating them. Germline lookup yields CDR1 SGDLS and CDR2 YYNGEE. DNA of the CDR3: TGTGCCAGCAGCGTATCGGGGGACACTGAAGCTTTCTTT. This gives the protein CASSVSGDTEAFF.

The chain links TRBV7-2 to TRBJ1-1; 9 bases align to TRBD1. V shed 5 bases and J 5 bases; nucleotides not matched to a gene: 6. From germline, CDR1 is SGHTA and CDR2 FQGNSA. CDR3 length: 14 amino acids. The DNA for the CDR3 is TGTGCCAGCAGCGAGGGACAGGGAGGGACTGAAGCTTTCTTT. This translates into CASSEGQGGTEAFF.

This clone was detected a few times. This rearrangement joins TRBV18 to TRBJ2-2; 8 positions match TRBD1. Losses at the gene ends were 6 bases for V and 1 base for J; bases not matched to a gene: 13. The CDR3 consists of 18 residues. Germline CDR1 reads KGHSH; CDR2 reads LQKENI. Here the CDR3 reads CASSILPTGQENTGELFF. The CDR3 DNA is TGTGCCAGCTCGATCCTACCAACGGGACAGGAGAACACCGGGGAGCTGTTTTTT. The entire variable domain, with the rest obtained from reference TRBV18 and TRBJ2-2, is as follows: NAGVMQNPRHLVRRRGQEARLRCSPMKGHSHVYWYRQLPEEGLKFMVYLQKENIIDESGMPKERFSAEFPKEGPSILRIQQVVRGDSAAYFCASSILPTGQENTGELFFGEGSRLTVL.

This chain connects TRBV5-1 to TRBJ2-5; the match to TRBD1 covers 7 bases. V shed 2 bases and J 2 bases; nucleotides not matched to a gene: 3. This CDR3 contains 14 residues. Germline CDR1 is SGHRS and CDR2 is YFSETQ. For the CDR3, the DNA is TGCGCCAGCAGCTTAGGGACAGCACAAGAGACCCAGTACTTC. This translates into CASSLGTAQETQYF. The complete variable domain, with remaining parts taken from reference TRBV5-1 and TRBJ2-5, reads KAGVTQTPRYLIKTRGQQVTLSCSPISGHRSVSWYQQTPGQGLQFLFEYFSETQRNKGNFPGRFSGRQFSNSRSEMNVSTLELGDSALYLCASSLGTAQETQYFGPGTRLLVL.

The chain combines TRBV10-3 with TRBJ1-2; D is unresolved. The germline gives CDR1 ENHRY, CDR2 SYGVKD. The CDR3 is made up of 18 amino acids. V was pared by 2 bases and J by 0 bases, with 19 bases between. The CDR3 sequence: CAISETAAPLPPNYGYTF. The CDR3 DNA sequence: TGTGCCATCAGTGAGACCGCGGCCCCACTCCCCCCTAACTATGGCTACACCTTC.

This chain connects TRBV5-6 to TRBJ2-3; possible D gene TRBD2, 6 bases. This CDR3 is built from 16 residues. Germline V gene sequence: CDR1 SGHDT, CDR2 YYEEEE. Trimming took 0 bases from V and 2 from J, leaving 13 bases between them. CDR3 coding DNA: TGTGCCAGCAGCTTGGGACGGGACTTAACCACAGATACGCAGTATTTT. This encodes CASSLGRDLTTDTQYF.

The gene calls are TRBV7-9 and TRBJ2-7; 9 bases are a match to TRBD2. Trimming at V came to 0 bases and at J to 0 bases, leaving 12 bases not matched to a gene. Germline V gene data show CDR1 as SEHNR and CDR2 as FQNEAQ (reference sequence). This CDR3 region has 19 residues. CDR3 sequence: CASSLASLPSSGASYEQYF. DNA of the CDR3: TGTGCCAGCAGCTTAGCTTCCCTACCTTCTAGCGGGGCCTCCTACGAGCAGTACTTC.

The chain combines TRBV30 with TRBJ1-3, with TRBD1 identical over 7 bases. The germline V gene has CDR1 GTSNPN and CDR2 SVGIG (reference sequence). The length of the CDR3 is 16 residues. V was clipped by 5 bases and J by 7 bases; unmatched bases: 17. CDR3 in amino acids: CAWQDRQGSGFNTIYF. For the CDR3, the DNA is TGTGCCTGGCAGGATAGACAGGGTTCTGGGTTTAACACCATATATTTT.

V usage is TRBV30 and J usage is TRBJ2-1; 10 bases line up with TRBD2. Germline V lookup: CDR1 GTSNPN, CDR2 SVGIG (reference sequence). The CDR3 loop spans 14 amino acids. J lost 9 bases, V lost 3 bases, and 8 bases had no gene match. The DNA for the CDR3 is TGTGCCTGGAGGACCGAGCGGGGGGGGATTGAGCAGTTCTTC. Encoded protein: CAWRTERGGIEQFF.

The V and J genes are TRBV6-1 and TRBJ2-7; possible D gene TRBD2, 5 bases. Germline CDR1 reads MNHNS; CDR2 reads SASEGT. This CDR3 contains 13 residues. V lost 8 bases and J 4 bases, leaving 15 bases between the germline ends. The CDR3 nucleotides read TGTGCCAGCGAACGGCTGGACTTATACGAGCAGTACTTC. Its protein is CASERLDLYEQYF.

V and J are TRBV9 and TRBJ2-7; perhaps TRBD1 as D (5 bases). Per the germline V gene, CDR1 is SGDLS and CDR2 is YYNGEE. The length of the CDR3 is 15 residues. V dropped 0 bases and J dropped 3 bases, with 13 bases sitting between them. The CDR3 DNA follows: TGTGCCAGCAGCGTAGACGGTCAGGGTGGCTACGAGCAGTACTTC. This gives the protein CASSVDGQGGYEQYF.

This chain joins TRBV29-1 and TRBJ2-3; maybe TRBD1 (6 bases). The CDR3 is made up of 12 amino acids. Germline CDR1 SQVTM, CDR2 ANQGSEA. Trimming removed 6 bases at V and 4 bases at J, with 11 bases between. The CDR3, as DNA: TGCAGCGTGAACAGGGTGTCAGATACGCAGTATTTT. It codes for CSVNRVSDTQYF.

The rearrangement links TRBV7-9 to TRBJ2-7; possible D gene TRBD2, 5 bases. The CDR3 is made up of 12 amino acids. V was pared by 2 bases and J by 10 bases, with 12 bases between. The V gene's germline CDR1 is SEHNR and CDR2 FQNEAQ (reference sequence). CDR3 bases: TGTGCCAGCAGCTTATTTGCCCGGGGTCAGTACTTC. It specifies CASSLFARGQYF.

The gene calls are TRBV11-2 and TRBJ2-7; D remains ambiguous. Deletions cut 1 base from V and 2 bases from J, with 15 bases between. Germline V gene data show CDR1 as SGHAT and CDR2 as FQNNGV. CDR3 length equals 16 residues. This CDR3 is CASSLGFRQVTYEQYF. CDR3 DNA sequence: TGTGCCAGCAGCTTAGGGTTTCGGCAGGTTACCTACGAGCAGTACTTC. The full variable domain, its missing parts supplied by reference TRBV11-2 and TRBJ2-7, is EAGVAQSPRYKIIEKRQSVAFWCNPISGHATLYWYQQILGQGPKLLIQFQNNGVVDDSQLPKDRFSAERLKGVDSTLKIQPAKLEDSAVYLCASSLGFRQVTYEQYFGPGTRLTVT.

Written as DNA, the CDR3 is TGTGCCAGCAGCGAAAGGGGGTTTAGCTATGGCTACACCTTC. Encoded protein: CASSERGFSYGYTF. The chain uses TRBV11-2 and TRBJ1-2; possible D gene TRBD1, 6 bases. CDR1 SGHAT and CDR2 FQNNGV come from the germline V gene. V gave up 5 bases and J gave up 4 bases, with 14 bases separating them. There are 14 residues in the CDR3.

For the CDR3, the DNA is TGTGCCAGCAGCTTAGATGGACAGGGGTTCGACGAGCAGTACTTC. Amino acids: CASSLDGQGFDEQYF. This rearrangement joins TRBV7-3 to TRBJ2-7; 9 nucleotides line up with TRBD1. The length of the CDR3 is 15 residues. CDR1 is SGHTA and CDR2 is FQGTGA in the germline V gene. Trimming took 2 bases from V and 5 from J; bases not matched to a gene: 7.

The chain links TRBV7-3 to TRBJ2-1; 15 bases align to TRBD2. The CDR3 consists of 15 residues. Germline CDR1 is SGHTA and CDR2 is FQGTGA. V gave up 4 bases and J gave up 9 bases; unmatched junction bases: 4. The CDR3 sequence is CASSSGLAGGSEQFF. CDR3 DNA sequence: TGTGCCAGCAGCTCTGGACTAGCGGGAGGGAGTGAGCAGTTCTTC. Drawing the rest from reference TRBV7-3 and TRBJ2-1, the complete variable domain is GAGVSQTPSNKVTEKGKYVELRCDPISGHTALYWYRQSLGQGPEFLIYFQGTGAADDSGLPNDRFFAVRPEGSVSTLKIQRTERGDSAVYLCASSSGLAGGSEQFFGPGTRLTVL.

The chain uses TRBV30 and TRBJ2-5; D may be TRBD2 (6 bases). Germline V gene data show CDR1 as GTSNPN and CDR2 as SVGIG (reference sequence). V shed 0 bases and J shed 1 base, with 12 bases lying between them. The CDR3 consists of 15 residues. The CDR3 DNA is TGTGCCTGGAGTGTACCAGCGGGCCTCCAAGAGACCCAGTACTTC. This sequence encodes CAWSVPAGLQETQYF. Supplemented by reference TRBV30 and TRBJ2-5, the full variable domain reads SQTIHQWPATLVQPVGSPLSLECTVEGTSNPNLYWYRQAAGRGLQLLFYSVGIGQISSEVPQNLSASRPQDRQFILSSKKLLLSDSGFYLCAWSVPAGLQETQYFGPGTRLLVL.

The chain couples TRBV5-6 to TRBJ2-7, with a weak D call TRBD2 (6 bases). Looked up from germline, CDR1 is SGHDT and CDR2 is YYEEEE. Trimming removed 2 bases from V and 2 bases from J, with 14 bases in between. CDR3 length: 15 residues. CDR3 loop: CASSFRREMAYEQYF. CDR3 sequence (DNA): TGTGCCAGCAGCTTCAGGAGGGAGATGGCCTACGAGCAGTACTTC.

This chain joins TRBV10-3 and TRBJ1-3; 9 nucleotides align to TRBD1. The CDR3 sequence is 17 residues long. Trimming removed 5 bases from V and 0 bases from J; junction bases left unmatched: 8. Germline V gene data show CDR1 as ENHRY and CDR2 as SYGVKD. The CDR3 DNA sequence: TGTGCCATCAGTAGGGGACAGGGACAGGGCTCTGGAAACACCATATATTTT. Amino acid sequence: CAISRGQGQGSGNTIYF.

The V gene is TRBV5-1, the J gene TRBJ1-2, with 10 bases fitting TRBD1. The germline CDR1 and CDR2 sequences are SGHRS and YFSETQ. V was pared by 0 bases and J by 8 bases, with 1 base of the junction left unmatched. The CDR3 length is 13 residues. CDR3 nucleotide sequence: TGCGCCAGCAGCTTGGCGGGACAGGGGGGCTACACCTTC. Protein sequence: CASSLAGQGGYTF. The full variable domain, completed using reference TRBV5-1 and TRBJ1-2, is KAGVTQTPRYLIKTRGQQVTLSCSPISGHRSVSWYQQTPGQGLQFLFEYFSETQRNKGNFPGRFSGRQFSNSRSEMNVSTLELGDSALYLCASSLAGQGGYTFGSGTRLTVV.

This sequence joins TRBV6-1 and TRBJ1-1; D perhaps matches TRBD1 (6 bases). From germline, CDR1 is MNHNS and CDR2 SASEGT. This CDR3 is built from 13 residues. V lost 1 base to trimming and J lost 5 bases, with 8 bases between them. CDR3 nucleotide sequence: TGTGCCAGCAGTGAAGACAGGGCAACTGAAGCTTTCTTT. This codes for CASSEDRATEAFF.

The CDR3 is CASSPGQLNTEAFF. Here the CDR3 DNA reads TGTGCCAGCAGCCCGGGACAGTTGAACACTGAAGCTTTCTTT. This sequence joins TRBV4-2 and TRBJ1-1, with 7 bases that match TRBD1. The CDR3 covers 14 residues. In germline, CDR1 is LGHNA, CDR2 YNFKEQ. With 4 bases clipped from V and 0 bases from J, the junction kept 2 bases outside the gene matches.

This chain links TRBV7-3 with TRBJ2-2; weak D call: TRBD1 (6 bases). CDR1 and CDR2 (germline): SGHTA, FQGTGA. The ends were cut back, 8 bases at V and 4 bases at J, with 11 bases in the middle. This CDR3 is 13 amino acids long. This chain's CDR3 is CASGTRGTGELFF. CDR3 coding DNA: TGTGCCAGCGGAACCAGGGGCACCGGGGAGCTGTTTTTT.

V and J are TRBV7-2 and TRBJ2-1, with 10 positions matching TRBD2. V gave up 3 bases and J gave up 4 bases; unmatched junction bases: 9. CDR1 is SGHTA, CDR2 FQGNSA, per germline. The CDR3 has 17 amino acids. This CDR3 reads CASSFTSGDTKYNEQFF. In DNA, the CDR3 is TGTGCCAGCAGCTTTACTAGCGGGGATACTAAATACAATGAGCAGTTCTTC.

This chain joins TRBV4-1 and TRBJ1-6; TRBD1 is a possible D gene (5 bases). The V end lost 0 bases, the J end lost 8 bases, and 11 bases lay between the germline ends. CDR1 and CDR2 from the germline V gene are MGHRA and YSYEKL. The CDR3 extends over 15 amino acids. Written as DNA, the CDR3 is TGCGCCAGCAGCCAAGATCCGGGGGGAGATTCACCCCTCCACTTT. Residues: CASSQDPGGDSPLHF.

V usage is TRBV6-5 and J usage is TRBJ1-1; D unclear. This CDR3 is 13 amino acids long. Looked up from germline, CDR1 is MNHEY and CDR2 is SVGAGI. Trimming pared 6 bases from V and 6 bases from J, leaving 14 bases between. The CDR3 is CASRSSPTSEAFF. The CDR3 region has the DNA TGTGCCAGCAGGTCTAGTCCTACCTCTGAAGCTTTCTTT.